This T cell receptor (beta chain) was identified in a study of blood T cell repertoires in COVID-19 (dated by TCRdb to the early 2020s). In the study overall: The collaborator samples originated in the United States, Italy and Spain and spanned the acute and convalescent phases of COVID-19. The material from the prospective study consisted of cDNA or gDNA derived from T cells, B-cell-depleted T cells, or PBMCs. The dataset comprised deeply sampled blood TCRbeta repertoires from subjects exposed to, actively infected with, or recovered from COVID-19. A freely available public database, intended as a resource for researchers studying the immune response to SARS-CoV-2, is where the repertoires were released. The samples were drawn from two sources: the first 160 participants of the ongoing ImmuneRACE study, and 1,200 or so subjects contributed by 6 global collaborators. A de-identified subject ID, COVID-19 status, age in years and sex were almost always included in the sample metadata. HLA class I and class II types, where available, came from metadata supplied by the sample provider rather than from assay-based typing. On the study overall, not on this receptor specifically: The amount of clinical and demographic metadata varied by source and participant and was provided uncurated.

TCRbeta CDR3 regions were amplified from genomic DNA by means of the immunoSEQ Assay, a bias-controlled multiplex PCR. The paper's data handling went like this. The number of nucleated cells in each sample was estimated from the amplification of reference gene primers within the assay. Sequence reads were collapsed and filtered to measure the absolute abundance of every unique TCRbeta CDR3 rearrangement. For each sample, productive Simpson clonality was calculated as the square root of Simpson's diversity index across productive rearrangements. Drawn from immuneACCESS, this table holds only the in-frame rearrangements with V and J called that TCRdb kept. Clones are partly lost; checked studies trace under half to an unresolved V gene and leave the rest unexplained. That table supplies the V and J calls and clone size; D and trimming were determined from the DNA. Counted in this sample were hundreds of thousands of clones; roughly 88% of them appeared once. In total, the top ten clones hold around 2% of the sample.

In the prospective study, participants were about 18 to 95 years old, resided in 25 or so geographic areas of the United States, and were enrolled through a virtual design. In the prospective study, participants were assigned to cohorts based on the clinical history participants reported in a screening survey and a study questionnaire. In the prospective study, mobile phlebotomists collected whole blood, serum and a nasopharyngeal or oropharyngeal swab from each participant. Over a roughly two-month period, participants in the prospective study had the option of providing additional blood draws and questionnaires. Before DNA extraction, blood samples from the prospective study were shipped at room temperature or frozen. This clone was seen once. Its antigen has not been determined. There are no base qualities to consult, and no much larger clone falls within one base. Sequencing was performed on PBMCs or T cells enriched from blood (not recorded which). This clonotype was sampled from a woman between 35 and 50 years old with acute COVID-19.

The bases are TGTGCAAGTCGCACTCTCAGGGGGTACCAAGAGACCCAGTACTTC. This is translated as CASRTLRGYQETQYF. The receptor chain draws on TRBV12-2 and TRBJ2-5; TRBD1, as called in the table, went unchecked against the DNA. TRBV12-2 is marked as a pseudogene. The CDR3 spans 15 residues, from the cysteine through the phenylalanine. The entry retains the CDR3 DNA only, 45 bases that are in frame from base 1.